One T cell receptor beta chain is described in this entry. This sample stems from a study of blood T cell repertoires in COVID-19. On the study more broadly: Samples came from the United States, Italy and Spain, spanning acute and convalescent COVID-19.

Per the original data handling: Cell counts per sample came from amplifying reference gene primers. Clones were read by immunoSEQ multiplex PCR, and TCRdb kept only the in-frame ones, dropping some. Clonal size and the V and J genes are those of that table, whereas D and trimming came from the DNA. The sample has under 200,000 clones, around 82% seen once; the top ten hold around 19%. V dropped 5 bases and J dropped 6; count of bases not matched to a gene: 7. From germline, CDR1 is SNHLY and CDR2 FYNNEI. The CDR3 covers 14 residues. The clonotype was recovered from a woman aged 65 to 85 who had recovered from COVID-19. Sequencing was performed on peripheral blood. The V call is TRBV2, the J call TRBJ2-7; 10 bases line up with TRBD2. The CDR3 nucleotides read TGTGCCAGCAGTCCGGGACTAGCGTCCCCCGAGCAGTACTTC. Its protein is CASSPGLASPEQYF.